This T cell receptor beta chain was identified during a study of blood T cell repertoires in COVID-19. Seattle enrolled patients during active infection and tracked them longitudinally. The germline CDR1 and CDR2 sequences are KGHDR and SFDVKD. The length of the CDR3 is 13 residues. V lost 9 bases, J lost 8 bases, and 2 bases stayed unmatched. The table came from immunoSEQ multiplex PCR; TCRdb's copy has only in-frame clones and leaves some out. Counted here are over 200,000 clones, 80% to 95% occurring once; the ten biggest clones make up approximately 2.6%. Sequenced: peripheral blood. This sequence was found in a person under 35 with COVID-19, enrolled during active disease. V usage is TRBV24-1 and J usage is TRBJ2-1; 14 bases are a match to TRBD2. The CDR3 DNA sequence: TGTGCCACCGGACTAGCGGGAGGTGATGAGCAGTTCTTC. This sequence encodes CATGLAGGDEQFF.